This T cell receptor beta chain was observed in a study of blood T cell repertoires in COVID-19. Study-wide background: The study drew acute and convalescent COVID-19 samples from the United States, Italy and Spain. In each case, the material was cDNA or gDNA derived from T cells, B-cell-depleted T cells, or PBMCs.

As processed by the authors: The authors estimated nucleated cell counts from reference gene primer amplification. Measured with immunoSEQ multiplex PCR; TCRdb has only the in-frame clones, and not every one. From that table come the V and J calls and clone size; the DNA was used to work out D and trimming. This table has about 210,000 clones, around 80% appearing once. This clone has a single count. The germline V and J ends were trimmed by 4 bases and 6 bases, with 6 bases remaining between them. The V gene's germline CDR1 is ENHRY and CDR2 SYGVKD. This CDR3 is 12 amino acids long. The V call is TRBV10-3, the J call TRBJ2-2; perhaps TRBD1 as D (6 bases). The TCR comes from an older woman with acute or convalescent COVID-19. The source material was peripheral blood. In DNA form, the CDR3 reads TGTGCCATCAGTGGGACAGCCGGGGAGCTGTTTTTT. The encoded protein is CAISGTAGELFF.